This entry is about one TCR beta chain. Its target is not known. The data stem from a study of cytomegalovirus exposure and HLA in healthy donors. The PCR employed 60 Vbeta primers together with 13 Jbeta primers. Method: immunoSEQ multiplex PCR; TCRdb's copy keeps in-frame clones and lacks some. The sample carries 160,000 or so clones, 81% recorded once. Study conclusions and caveats: Reportedly, HLA-A and HLA-B alleles of most subjects were accurately predicted from TCR beta. Among the CMV-associated chains, three were confirmed in vitro as specific for CMV antigens. 150 or so TCR beta chains were listed as cytomegalovirus-associated. Sequencing likely generated an artifact that appeared as a cluster of highly shared sequence variants.

Sequencing was done on a sample of PBMCs. The source is a man in his fifties in good health and CMV-seropositive.

CDR3 in amino acids: CASSLQGAGEQYF. The CDR3 region has the DNA TGTGCCAGCAGTCTACAGGGGGCGGGCGAGCAGTACTTC. V and J are TRBV6-1 and TRBJ2-5, with TRBD1 identical over 9 bases. The DNA end is more similar to TRBJ2-7, so the J call may be wrong. This CDR3 region has 13 residues. Germline V gene lookup returns CDR1 MNHNS and CDR2 SASEGT.